The 20 T cell receptor beta chains below were found in one sample sequenced in a study of CD8+CD57+ T cells in acquired aplastic anemia. Genomic DNA served as template for TCR beta VDJ and CDR3 profiling. In TCRdb, the reads were re-called with MiXCR into one record per CDR3 protein. The data contain about 220,000 distinct CDR3 sequences, 34% of them singletons. Sequencing was done on a sample of sorted CD4+, CD8+, or CD8+CD57+ T cells (not recorded which) from PBMCs. The receptor source for this set is a human donor in good health, serving as a control.

The V call is TRBV6-1, the J call TRBJ1-1, with 7 bases identical to TRBD1. CDR3 size: 15 residues. In germline, CDR1 is MNHNS, CDR2 SASEGT. V gave up 7 bases and J gave up 1 base; unmatched junction bases: 9. CDR3 coding DNA: TGTGCCAGCATTCCTCAGGGGGGGTCGAACACTGAAGCTTTCTTT. Translation: CASIPQGGSNTEAFF.

In this sample, this clonotype turned up many times. The chain is built from TRBV12-3 or TRBV12-4 and TRBJ2-7; D is perhaps TRBD1 (5 bases). V lost 4 bases, J lost 0 bases, and 13 bases lay in between. This CDR3 is 15 amino acids long. The CDR3 here is CASSSTRVSSYEQYF. CDR3 sequence (DNA): TGTGCCAGCAGTTCGACCAGGGTTAGCTCCTACGAGCAGTACTTC.

The V call is TRBV10-3, the J call TRBJ2-7, with 12 positions matching TRBD2. CDR1 ENHRY and CDR2 SYGVKD come from the germline V gene. The CDR3 consists of 15 residues. V lost 6 bases to trimming and J lost 4 bases; unmatched junction nucleotides: 7. In nucleotides, the CDR3 is TGTGCCATCAGACTTGAGACTAGCGGGAGTTACGAGCAGTACTTC. It specifies CAIRLETSGSYEQYF.

There are many counts of this clonotype. DNA for the CDR3: TGTGCCAGCATCGAATCCCGGACCACCGGGGAGCTGTTTTTT. This encodes CASIESRTTGELFF. The chain employs TRBV2 and TRBJ2-2, with D hard to call. This CDR3 comprises 14 residues. Germline V gives CDR1 SNHLY, CDR2 FYNNEI. V was trimmed by 7 bases and J by 4 bases, leaving 13 bases between them.

This sequence joins TRBV12-3 or TRBV12-4 and TRBJ1-5, with 7 bases fitting TRBD1. This CDR3 has 15 amino acids. Trimming took 5 bases from V and 11 from J; bases not matched to a gene: 15. The CDR3 is CASSTHEGALLAQHF. The CDR3 DNA sequence: TGTGCCAGCAGTACACACGAGGGGGCGCTTCTAGCCCAGCATTTT.

This clonotype was recorded only once. The chain has TRBV7-3 and TRBJ2-5; D is ambiguous. The CDR3 has 11 residues. The V gene lost 8 bases and the J gene lost 2 bases, with 6 bases spanning the gap. Germline V gene sequence: CDR1 SGHTA, CDR2 FQGTGA. DNA of the CDR3: TGTGCCAGCGGGTGGCAAGAGACCCAGTACTTC. As protein: CASGWQETQYF.

This sequence joins TRBV27 and TRBJ2-7; 7 bases map to TRBD1. J lost 2 bases, V lost 7 bases, and 5 bases had no gene match. Germline CDR1 MNHEY, CDR2 SMNVEV (reference sequence). This CDR3 is built from 13 residues. CDR3 bases: TGTGCCAGCATTGCGACAGGGACCTACGAGCAGTACTTC. Residues: CASIATGTYEQYF.

This sequence joins TRBV25-1 and TRBJ1-3, with D possibly matching TRBD1 (6 bases). Trimming removed 6 bases at V and 4 bases at J, with 25 bases between. The CDR3 has 18 residues. Looked up from germline, CDR1 is MGHDK and CDR2 is SYGVNS. The CDR3 loop is CASSDSLIRGSGGNTIYF. DNA for the CDR3: TGTGCCAGCAGCGATTCCTTGATCAGGGGTTCGGGCGGAAACACCATATATTTT. Full variable domain (rest looked up from reference TRBV25-1 and TRBJ1-3): EADIYQTPRYLVIGTGKKITLECSQTMGHDKMYWYQQDPGMELHLIHYSYGVNSTEKGDLSSESTVSRIRTEHFPLTLESARPSHTSQYLCASSDSLIRGSGGNTIYFGEGSWLTVV.

This clonotype came up a few times. A clone one base away is much larger, so this may be a read error. The chain joins TRBV11-2 to TRBJ1-2; D gene unclear. Per the germline V gene, CDR1 is SGHAT and CDR2 is FQNNGV. There are 13 residues in the CDR3. V was cut by 1 base and J by 4 bases, with 7 bases left in between. This CDR3 reads CASSLGASYGYTF. The CDR3 DNA follows: TGTGCCAGCAGCTTAGGGGCTTCCTATGGCTACACCTTC.

This clonotype came up many times. The chain recombines TRBV24-1 with TRBJ2-1; possible D gene TRBD1, 6 bases. Per the germline V gene, CDR1 is KGHDR and CDR2 is SFDVKD. Trimming pared 3 bases from V and 5 bases from J, leaving 13 bases between. The CDR3 length is 15 residues. The CDR3 nucleotides are TGTGCCACCAGTGATCCGGGACAAGGGAACAATGAGCAGTTCTTC. Translation: CATSDPGQGNNEQFF.

As regards this clonotype: One junction end does not reproduce the germline sequence, and a read error may be involved. The rearrangement joins TRBV20-1 to TRBJ1-2; TRBD1 agrees at 10 bases. CDR3 length equals 16 residues. Germline-derived CDR1 and CDR2 are DFQATT and SNEGSKA (reference sequence). The CDR3 DNA reads as TGCAGTGCTAGAGGGGACAGGGGTCTGTTCGGCTATGGCCACACCTTC. It translates to CSARGDRGLFGYGHTF.

In this sample, this clonotype is medium-sized. The J gene is TRBJ2-7, the V gene TRBV20-1; the match to TRBD1 covers 7 bases. Germline CDR1 DFQATT, CDR2 SNEGSKA (reference sequence). This CDR3 spans 11 amino acids. The junction had 3 bases not matched to a gene; V was cut back by 6 bases and J by 4 bases. The chain's CDR3 is CSARTGYEQYF. The CDR3 nucleotides are TGCAGTGCCCGGACAGGTTACGAGCAGTACTTC.

V and J are TRBV5-1 and TRBJ2-1, with TRBD2 matching 7 bases. The CDR3 totals 15 residues. Germline CDR1 and CDR2: SGHRS and YFSETQ. V shed 1 base and J 5 bases; nucleotides not matched to a gene: 6. The CDR3 DNA reads as TGCGCCAGCAGCTTGTCTAGCGGAATCGACAATGAGCAGTTCTTC. This codes for CASSLSSGIDNEQFF.

Comment on this clonotype: A much larger clone sits a single nucleotide away, making a read error possible. The chain has TRBV11-2 and TRBJ2-1, with 11 bases that match TRBD2. J gave up 9 bases and V 2 bases, and 6 bases lay outside the gene matches. This CDR3 spans 15 amino acids. From germline, CDR1 is SGHAT and CDR2 FQNNGV. Written as DNA, the CDR3 is TGTGCCAGCAGCTTATACTCTAGCGGGAGGATTGAGCAGTTCTTC. This sequence encodes CASSLYSSGRIEQFF.

Concerning this clonotype: A clone one base away is much larger, so this may be a read error. The V and J genes are TRBV20-1 and TRBJ1-1; weak D call: TRBD1 (6 bases). The V gene's germline CDR1 is DFQATT and CDR2 SNEGSKA (reference sequence). This CDR3 spans 13 amino acids. The CDR3 protein is CSAGKDSYTGAFF. CDR3 nucleotide sequence: TGCAGTGCTGGTAAGGACAGCTACACTGGAGCTTTCTTT.

For this clonotype: Since a much larger clone is just one base distant, this may be a read error. The chain is built from TRBV20-1 and TRBJ1-1; D uncertain. Trimming took 1 base from V and 6 from J, leaving 9 bases between them. The CDR3 has 12 amino acids. The V gene's germline CDR1 is DFQATT and CDR2 SNEGSKA (reference sequence). CDR3 DNA sequence: TGCAGTGCTAGAGCGGTGGCCGCTGAAGCTTTCTTT. Translated: CSARAVAAEAFF.

This clonotype was recorded at least ten times. The chain recombines TRBV9 with TRBJ2-7; no clear D. Germline CDR1 reads SGDLS; CDR2 reads YYNGEE. This CDR3 has 13 residues. V was pared by 0 bases and J by 6 bases, with 10 bases between. The CDR3 region is CASSVEPTAEQYF. CDR3 in DNA: TGTGCCAGCAGCGTAGAGCCTACAGCCGAGCAGTACTTC.

This clonotype was recorded many times. CDR3 DNA sequence: TGCAGTGCTAGATCAGGGTCTTCCCCAGATACGCAGTATTTT. Protein: CSARSGSSPDTQYF. This chain links TRBV20-1 with TRBJ2-3, with TRBD1 as a possible D gene (5 bases). Germline V gene data show CDR1 as DFQATT and CDR2 as SNEGSKA (reference sequence). There are 14 residues in the CDR3. V was trimmed by 2 bases and J by 4 bases, leaving 13 bases between them.

This clonotype has just a few counts. This sequence joins TRBV5-1 and TRBJ2-3, with D uncertain. The V gene lost 4 bases and the J gene lost 6 bases, with 18 bases spanning the gap. Germline V CDR1 and CDR2: SGHRS, YFSETQ. The CDR3 length is 15 residues. CDR3 nucleotides: TGCGCCAGCAGCGCCTCAGGTGGGGTCCCCGATACGCAGTATTTT. Translating it yields CASSASGGVPDTQYF.

This clonotype was counted between two and nine times. The CDR3 bases are TGTGCCTGGAGTGGAGGACAGGGCATCACAGATACGCAGTATTTT. Its translation is CAWSGGQGITDTQYF. V and J are TRBV30 and TRBJ2-3; 8 nucleotides align to TRBD1. This CDR3 is 15 amino acids long. From germline, CDR1 is GTSNPN and CDR2 SVGIG (reference sequence). Germline trimming cut 1 base from V and 2 bases from J; bases unmatched to any gene: 5.